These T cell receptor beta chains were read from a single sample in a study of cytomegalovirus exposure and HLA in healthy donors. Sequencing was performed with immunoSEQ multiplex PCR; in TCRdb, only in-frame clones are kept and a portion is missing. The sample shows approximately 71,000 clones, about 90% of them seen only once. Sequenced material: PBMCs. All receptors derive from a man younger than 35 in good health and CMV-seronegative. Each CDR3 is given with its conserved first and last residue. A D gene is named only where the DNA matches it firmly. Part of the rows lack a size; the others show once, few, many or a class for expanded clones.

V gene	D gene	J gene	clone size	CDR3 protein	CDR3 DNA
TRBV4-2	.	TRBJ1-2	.	CASSQGGGELNYGYTF	TGTGCCAGCAGCCAAGGCGGCGGGGAGCTTAACTATGGCTACACCTTC
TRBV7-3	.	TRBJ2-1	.	CASSAPGTYNEQFF	TGTGCCAGCAGCGCCCCCGGGACCTACAATGAGCAGTTCTTC
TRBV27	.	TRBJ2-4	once	CASSFLPYKNIQYF	TGTGCCAGCAGTTTCCTCCCTTACAAAAACATTCAGTACTTC
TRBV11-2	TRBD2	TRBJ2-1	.	CASSLLGGSFYEQFF	TGTGCCAGCAGCTTACTGGGGGGGAGTTTCTATGAGCAGTTCTTC
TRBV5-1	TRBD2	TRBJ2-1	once	CASSFAGGGMNEQFF	TGCGCCAGCAGCTTCGCGGGGGGCGGTATGAATGAGCAGTTCTTC
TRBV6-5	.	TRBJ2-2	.	CASSPPTGELFF	TGTGCCAGCAGCCCTCCGACCGGGGAGCTGTTTTTT
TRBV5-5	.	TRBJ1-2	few	CASSLDQGIYGYTF	TGTGCCAGCAGCTTGGATCAGGGAATCTATGGCTACACCTTC
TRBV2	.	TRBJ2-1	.	CASSDIYNEQFF	TGTGCCAGCAGTGACATCTACAATGAGCAGTTCTTC
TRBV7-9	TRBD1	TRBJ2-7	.	CASSSPTGDYEQYF	TGTGCCAGCAGCTCTCCGACAGGGGACTACGAGCAGTACTTC
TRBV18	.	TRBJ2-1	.	CASSPRGSSYNEQFF	TGTGCCAGCTCACCAAGAGGATCCTCCTACAATGAGCAGTTCTTC
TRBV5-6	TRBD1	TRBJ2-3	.	CASSFWTGDSTDTQYF	TGTGCCAGCAGCTTCTGGACAGGGGATTCCACAGATACGCAGTATTTT
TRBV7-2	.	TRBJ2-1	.	CASSSRFNEQFF	TGTGCCAGCAGCTCCCGGTTCAATGAGCAGTTCTTC
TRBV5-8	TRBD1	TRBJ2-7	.	CASSLGQGGTTNYEQYF	TGTGCCAGCAGCTTAGGACAGGGGGGGACCACGAACTACGAGCAGTACTTC
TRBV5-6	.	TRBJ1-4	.	CASSEWGRPNEKLFF	TGTGCCAGCAGCGAGTGGGGGCGGCCTAATGAAAAACTGTTTTTT
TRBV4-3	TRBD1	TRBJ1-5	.	CASSQVQGNQPQHF	TGCGCCAGCAGCCAAGTACAGGGGAATCAGCCCCAGCATTTT
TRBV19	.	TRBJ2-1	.	CASSRSAGLYNEQFF	TGTGCCAGTAGCCGATCTGCGGGGCTCTACAATGAGCAGTTCTTC
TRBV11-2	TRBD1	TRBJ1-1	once	CASGQGNEAFF	TGTGCCAGCGGACAGGGCAATGAAGCTTTCTTT
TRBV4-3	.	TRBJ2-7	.	CASSQANRAHLDEQYF	TGCGCCAGCAGCCAAGCCAACAGAGCCCACCTGGACGAGCAGTACTTC
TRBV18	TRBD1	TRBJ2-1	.	CASSPGSDRVEQFF	TGTGCCAGCTCACCGGGGTCCGACAGGGTTGAGCAGTTCTTC
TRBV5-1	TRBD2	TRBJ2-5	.	CASSLLAGGETQYF	TGCGCCAGCAGCTTGCTAGCGGGAGGGGAGACCCAGTACTTC
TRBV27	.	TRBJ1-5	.	CASSLRRGGNQPQHF	TGTGCCAGCAGTTTACGCAGGGGAGGCAATCAGCCCCAGCATTTT
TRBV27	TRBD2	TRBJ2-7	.	CASSSLAATYEQYF	TGTGCCAGCAGTTCCCTAGCGGCAACCTACGAGCAGTACTTC
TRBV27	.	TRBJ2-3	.	CASSLFSSGWRTDTQYF	TGTGCCAGCAGTTTATTCAGTTCAGGGTGGAGAACAGATACGCAGTATTTT
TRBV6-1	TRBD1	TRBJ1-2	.	CASSLIGQGAYGYTF	TGTGCCAGCAGTCTAATCGGACAGGGGGCTTATGGCTACACCTTC
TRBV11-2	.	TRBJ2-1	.	CASSLSYNEQFF	TGTGCCAGCAGCCTTTCCTACAATGAGCAGTTCTTC
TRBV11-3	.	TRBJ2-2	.	CASSFATPNTGELFF	TGTGCCAGCAGCTTTGCGACACCGAACACCGGGGAGCTGTTTTTT
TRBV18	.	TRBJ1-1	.	CASSPGVGATEAFF	TGTGCCAGCTCACCCGGGGTCGGCGCGACTGAAGCTTTCTTT
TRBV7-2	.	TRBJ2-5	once	CASSHRQNEETQYF	TGTGCCAGCAGCCACCGACAGAATGAAGAGACCCAGTACTTC
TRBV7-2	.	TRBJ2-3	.	CASSLALRVDTQYF	TGTGCCAGCAGCTTAGCCCTCCGGGTAGATACGCAGTATTTT
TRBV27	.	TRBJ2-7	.	CASSLSMASYEQYF	TGTGCCAGCAGTTTATCGATGGCTTCCTACGAGCAGTACTTC
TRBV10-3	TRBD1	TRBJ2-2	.	CAISELRQGPGELFF	TGTGCCATCAGTGAACTTAGACAGGGGCCCGGGGAGCTGTTTTTT
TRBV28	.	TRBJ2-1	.	CASSQSENEQFF	TGTGCCAGCAGCCAATCGGAGAATGAGCAGTTCTTC
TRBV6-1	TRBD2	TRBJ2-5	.	CAPTWGGTCVTQYF	TGTGCCCCAACTTGGGGGGGGACGTGCGTGACCCAGTACTTC
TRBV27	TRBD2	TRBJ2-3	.	CASSLYPPTSSIAHTQYF	TGTGCCAGCAGTTTATACCCCCCGACTAGCAGTATTGCTCATACGCAGTATTTT
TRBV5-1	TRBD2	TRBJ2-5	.	CASSYGLAGVETQYF	TGCGCCAGCAGCTACGGACTAGCGGGAGTAGAGACCCAGTACTTC
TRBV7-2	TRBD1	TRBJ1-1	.	CASSGQVNTEAFF	TGTGCCAGCAGCGGACAGGTGAACACTGAAGCTTTCTTT
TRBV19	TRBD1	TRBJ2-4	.	CASSMTGRKNIQYF	TGTGCCAGTAGTATGACAGGGCGCAAAAACATTCAGTACTTC
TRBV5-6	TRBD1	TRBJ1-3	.	CASSLGAGTGVGNTIYF	TGTGCCAGCAGCTTGGGGGCCGGTACAGGGGTCGGAAACACCATATATTTT
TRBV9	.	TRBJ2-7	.	CASSVGGGAFSYEQYF	TGTGCCAGCAGCGTAGGGGGCGGGGCATTCTCCTACGAGCAGTACTTC
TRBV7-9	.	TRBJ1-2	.	CATTGGALGDGYTF	TGTGCCACAACCGGCGGGGCCCTCGGGGATGGCTACACCTTC
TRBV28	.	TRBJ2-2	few	CASTRSGNTGELFF	TGTGCCAGCACACGCAGTGGGAACACCGGGGAGCTGTTTTTT
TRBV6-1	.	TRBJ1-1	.	CASSDFIGWNTEAFF	TGTGCCAGCAGTGATTTTATTGGCTGGAACACTGAAGCTTTCTTT
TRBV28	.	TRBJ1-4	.	CASVGHLRKEKLFF	TGTGCCAGCGTAGGACACCTCCGGAAGGAAAAACTGTTTTTT
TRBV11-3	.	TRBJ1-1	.	CASSLGPGNTEAFF	TGTGCCAGCAGCTTAGGTCCGGGGAACACTGAAGCTTTCTTT
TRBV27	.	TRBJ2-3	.	CASSEIVAYRTDTQYF	TGTGCCAGCAGTGAAATTGTGGCATACCGCACAGATACGCAGTATTTT
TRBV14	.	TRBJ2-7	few	CASSQAGFGEQYF	TGTGCCAGCAGCCAAGCGGGATTTGGCGAGCAGTACTTC
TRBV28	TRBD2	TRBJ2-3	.	CASTFSGRNTDTQYF	TGTGCCAGCACCTTTAGCGGGAGGAACACAGATACGCAGTATTTT
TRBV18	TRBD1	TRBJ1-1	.	CASSPKVWDSGINTEAFF	TGTGCCAGCTCACCAAAAGTATGGGACAGCGGAATTAACACTGAAGCTTTCTTT
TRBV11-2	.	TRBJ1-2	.	CASSLDPGSYGYTF	TGTGCCAGCAGCTTAGATCCAGGGTCCTATGGCTACACCTTC
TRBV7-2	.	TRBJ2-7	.	CASREDIAVLSYEQYF	TGTGCCAGCAGGGAGGACATAGCGGTACTCTCCTACGAGCAGTACTTC
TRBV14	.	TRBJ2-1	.	CASSQGQYNEQFF	TGTGCCAGCAGCCAAGGGCAGTACAATGAGCAGTTCTTC
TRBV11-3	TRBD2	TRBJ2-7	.	CASSAGTSGSYEQYF	TGTGCCAGCAGCGCCGGGACTAGCGGGAGCTACGAGCAGTACTTC
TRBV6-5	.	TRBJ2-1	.	CASSYGSSYNEQFF	TGTGCCAGCAGTTATGGGAGCTCCTACAATGAGCAGTTCTTC
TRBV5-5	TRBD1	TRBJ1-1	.	CASSLVTGVGTEAFF	TGTGCCAGCAGCTTGGTGACAGGGGTGGGAACTGAAGCTTTCTTT